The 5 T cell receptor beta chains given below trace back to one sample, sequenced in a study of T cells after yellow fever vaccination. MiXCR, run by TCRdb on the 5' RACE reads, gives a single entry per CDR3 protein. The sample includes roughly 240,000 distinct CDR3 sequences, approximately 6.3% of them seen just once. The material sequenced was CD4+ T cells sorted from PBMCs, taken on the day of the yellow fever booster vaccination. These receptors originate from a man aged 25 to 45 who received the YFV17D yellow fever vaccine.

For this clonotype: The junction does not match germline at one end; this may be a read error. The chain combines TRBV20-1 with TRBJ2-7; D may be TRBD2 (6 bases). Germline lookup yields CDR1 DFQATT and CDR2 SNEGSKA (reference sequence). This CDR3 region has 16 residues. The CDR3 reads CCAKRSGLSFSYEQYF. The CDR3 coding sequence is TGCTGTGCTAAGAGATCCGGACTATCCTTCTCCTACGAGCAGTACTTC.

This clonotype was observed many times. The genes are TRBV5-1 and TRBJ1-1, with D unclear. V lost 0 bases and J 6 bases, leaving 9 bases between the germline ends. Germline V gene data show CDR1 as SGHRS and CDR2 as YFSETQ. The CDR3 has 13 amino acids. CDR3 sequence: CASSLVPRAEAFF. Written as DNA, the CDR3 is TGCGCCAGCAGCTTGGTTCCGAGGGCTGAAGCTTTCTTT.

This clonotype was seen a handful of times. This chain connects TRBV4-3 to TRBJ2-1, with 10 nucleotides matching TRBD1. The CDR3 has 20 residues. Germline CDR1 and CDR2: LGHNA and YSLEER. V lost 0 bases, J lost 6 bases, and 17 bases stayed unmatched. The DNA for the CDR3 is TGCGCCAGCAGCCAAGACGACCGGGACAGGGGCCGCCATAAGAGCAATGAGCAGTTCTTC. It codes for CASSQDDRDRGRHKSNEQFF.

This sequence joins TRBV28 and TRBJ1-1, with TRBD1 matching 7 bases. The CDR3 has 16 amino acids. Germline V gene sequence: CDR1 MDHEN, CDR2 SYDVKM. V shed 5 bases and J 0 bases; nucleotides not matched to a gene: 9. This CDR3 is CASSAPMGQMNTEAFF. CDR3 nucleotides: TGTGCCAGCAGTGCCCCCATGGGACAGATGAACACTGAAGCTTTCTTT.

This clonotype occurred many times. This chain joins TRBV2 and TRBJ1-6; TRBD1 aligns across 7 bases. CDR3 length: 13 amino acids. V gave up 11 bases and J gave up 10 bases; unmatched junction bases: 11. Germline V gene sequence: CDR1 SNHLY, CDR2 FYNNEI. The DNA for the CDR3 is TGTGCCGGCTCGACAGGGAGGGTATCACCCCTCCACTTT. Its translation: CAGSTGRVSPLHF.